A single sample gave rise to the 19 T cell receptor beta chains below, sequenced in a study of radiation and T cells in renal cell carcinoma. TCRdb's table, derived via immunoSEQ multiplex PCR, lists solely in-frame clones and lacks some. The sample yields 120,000 or so clones, more than 75% seen once. Time point reported: blood 2 weeks post-SBRT. Treatment indicated: 15 Gy SBRT to primary tumor, nephrectomy 4 weeks later. The specimen was blood, collected from a patient whose treatment included radiotherapy and nephrectomy. The receptors shown here come from a woman between 65 and 79 years old with renal cell carcinoma.

This chain links TRBV28 with TRBJ1-5; D is undetermined. Germline V gene lookup returns CDR1 MDHEN and CDR2 SYDVKM. This CDR3 has 13 residues. V lost 1 base and J 2 bases, leaving 3 bases between the germline ends. The CDR3 reads CASSLYGNQPQHF. The DNA for the CDR3 is TGTGCCAGCAGTTTATACGGCAATCAGCCCCAGCATTTT.

The chain combines TRBV11-1 with TRBJ2-7; D uncertain. The CDR3 spans 11 residues. CDR1 and CDR2 from the germline V gene are SGHAT and FQDESV (reference sequence). V was trimmed by 0 bases and J by 7 bases, leaving 4 bases between them. Here the CDR3 DNA reads TGTGCCAGCAGCTTAGCGGGGGAGCAGTACTTC. Translation: CASSLAGEQYF.

The V gene is TRBV23-1, the J gene TRBJ2-7; no clear D gene. TRBV23-1 is an ORF, with its function uncertain. The CDR3 is made up of 15 amino acids. Trimming shortened V by 11 bases and J by 5 bases, and 25 bases separated the two germline ends. CDR3 sequence reads: CAANPSRGKLNEQYF. The CDR3 DNA reads TGCGCCGCAAACCCCTCCCGAGGAAAGTTAAACGAGCAGTACTTC.

The chain combines TRBV11-2 with TRBJ2-7; tentatively, D is TRBD1 (6 bases). Germline lookup yields CDR1 SGHAT and CDR2 FQNNGV. CDR3 length: 15 residues. The V gene lost 1 base and the J gene lost 2 bases, with 12 bases spanning the gap. The CDR3 region is CASSLAVTGPYEQYF. The CDR3 nucleotides read TGTGCCAGCAGCTTAGCCGTGACAGGCCCCTACGAGCAGTACTTC.

V and J are TRBV27 and TRBJ2-1; the match to TRBD2 covers 8 bases. The CDR3 runs to 16 residues. Looked up from germline, CDR1 is MNHEY and CDR2 is SMNVEV (reference sequence). J was trimmed by 1 base and V by 4 bases; bases with no gene match: 6. This chain's CDR3 is CASSSGGGISYNEQFF. CDR3 DNA sequence: TGTGCCAGCAGTTCCGGGGGGGGCATTTCCTACAATGAGCAGTTCTTC.

The chain uses TRBV6-1 and TRBJ2-7, with a tentative D call TRBD1 (6 bases). This CDR3 is 14 amino acids long. The germline gives CDR1 MNHNS, CDR2 SASEGT. Trimming removed 7 bases at V and 3 bases at J, with 16 bases between. In DNA, the CDR3 is TGTGCCAGCAAGAGAGACAGGAGCTACTACGAGCAGTACTTC. The encoded protein is CASKRDRSYYEQYF.

CDR3 residues: CASSDGADTQYF. Written as DNA, the CDR3 is TGCGCCAGCAGTGACGGGGCGGATACGCAGTATTTT. The J gene is TRBJ2-3, the V gene TRBV10-2; either TRBD1 or TRBD2 may fit D (5 bases each). The CDR3 runs 12 residues. The germline V gene has CDR1 WSHSY and CDR2 SAAADI. Trimming pared 3 bases from V and 6 bases from J, leaving 7 bases between.

J is TRBJ2-5 and V is TRBV7-2; D unresolved. The V end was cut by 5 bases, the J end by 1 base, with 5 bases between. CDR1 is SGHTA and CDR2 is FQGNSA in the germline V gene. This CDR3 contains 12 residues. CDR3 in amino acids: CASSVFQETQYF. The CDR3 DNA reads TGTGCCAGCAGCGTGTTCCAAGAGACCCAGTACTTC.

V is TRBV19 and J is TRBJ2-1; D gene unclear. The ends were cut back, 2 bases at V and 8 bases at J, with 7 bases in the middle. Per germline, CDR1 LNHDA and CDR2 SQIVND (reference sequence). This CDR3 contains 12 residues. The CDR3 bases are TGTGCCAGTAGTATATCCGGTCATGAGCAGTTCTTC. Protein product: CASSISGHEQFF.

The chain employs TRBV4-3 and TRBJ2-3, with 16 bases identical to TRBD2. The V gene's germline CDR1 is LGHNA and CDR2 YSLEER. After removal of 1 base from V and 5 bases from J, the junction contained 6 bases not matched to a gene. The CDR3 has 18 amino acids. As DNA, the CDR3 is TGCGCCAGCAGCCAAGTTCCGGGACTAGCGGGGGGGGTAGATACGCAGTATTTT. Protein sequence: CASSQVPGLAGGVDTQYF.

The chain is built from TRBV10-3 and TRBJ2-1; D perhaps matches TRBD2 (6 bases). Trimming cost V 8 bases and J 0 bases, with 14 bases left between them. Germline loops: CDR1 ENHRY, CDR2 SYGVKD. The CDR3 consists of 15 residues. CDR3 in amino acids: CAIAGDSYSYNEQFF. In nucleotides, the CDR3 is TGTGCCATCGCCGGGGACTCCTACTCCTACAATGAGCAGTTCTTC.

The gene calls are TRBV7-2 and TRBJ1-4; D is undetermined. Trimming removed 2 bases from V and 8 bases from J, with 9 bases in between. The CDR3 consists of 13 residues. CDR1 and CDR2 from the germline V gene are SGHTA and FQGNSA. CDR3 DNA sequence: TGTGCCAGCAGCTTACAGGCGGAAGAAAAACTGTTTTTT. It is translated as CASSLQAEEKLFF.

The chain couples TRBV9 to TRBJ1-6, with D hard to call. The CDR3 is 16 amino acids. The V and J ends lost 3 bases and 6 bases respectively, with 16 bases between them. Germline CDR1 SGDLS, CDR2 YYNGEE. The CDR3 is CASSAMDGGVNSPLHF. The CDR3 DNA reads TGTGCCAGCAGCGCCATGGACGGTGGGGTTAATTCACCCCTCCACTTT.

This clone was picked up a small number of times. The chain employs TRBV30 and TRBJ1-1; no firm D call. V dropped 4 bases and J dropped 3 bases, with 12 bases sitting between them. The CDR3 loop spans 13 amino acids. CDR1 GTSNPN and CDR2 SVGIG come from the germline V gene (reference sequence). The CDR3 DNA reads as TGTGCCTGGAATAGTAGGGCTGACACTGAAGCTTTCTTT. As protein: CAWNSRADTEAFF.

The chain uses TRBV11-3 and TRBJ2-1, with D perhaps matching TRBD2 (6 bases). Germline assignment: CDR1 SGHNT and CDR2 YENEEA. The CDR3 contains 15 residues. V was trimmed by 0 bases and J by 4 bases, leaving 10 bases between them. The CDR3 DNA follows: TGTGCCAGCAGCTTAGAGTCGGGGACTTACAATGAGCAGTTCTTC. This sequence encodes CASSLESGTYNEQFF.

V and J are TRBV15 and TRBJ1-5; 7 positions agree with TRBD1. CDR1 and CDR2 (germline): LNHNV, YYDKDF (reference sequence). CDR3 length: 15 amino acids. Germline trimming cut 2 bases from V and 3 bases from J; bases unmatched to any gene: 4. CDR3 nucleotide sequence: TGTGCCACCAGCAGACGTGACAGGGACAATCAGCCCCAGCATTTT. Protein: CATSRRDRDNQPQHF.

As DNA, the CDR3 is TGTGCCTGGAAGGTGGCGCCCCAGAAGGCCTTCGGGGGCTACACCTTC. Translated: CAWKVAPQKAFGGYTF. The genes are TRBV30 and TRBJ1-2, with unresolved D. V dropped 4 bases and J dropped 8 bases, with 26 bases sitting between them. Germline V gene lookup returns CDR1 GTSNPN and CDR2 SVGIG (reference sequence). The CDR3 length is 16 residues. The entire variable domain, with the rest obtained from reference TRBV30 and TRBJ1-2, is as follows: SQTIHQWPATLVQPVGSPLSLECTVEGTSNPNLYWYRQAAGRGLQLLFYSVGIGQISSEVPQNLSASRPQDRQFILSSKKLLLSDSGFYLCAWKVAPQKAFGGYTFGSGTRLTVV.

This sequence joins TRBV29-1 and TRBJ2-1; D not resolved. V dropped 4 bases and J dropped 0 bases, with 7 bases sitting between them. The CDR3 consists of 13 residues. Germline CDR1 reads SQVTM; CDR2 reads ANQGSEA. CDR3 DNA sequence: TGCAGCGTTGTGGATACCTCCTACAATGAGCAGTTCTTC. This translates into CSVVDTSYNEQFF.

The chain couples TRBV9 to TRBJ2-4; 11 bases fit TRBD2. V gave up 0 bases and J gave up 7 bases; unmatched junction bases: 0. From germline, CDR1 is SGDLS and CDR2 YYNGEE. The CDR3 extends over 14 amino acids. Here the CDR3 reads CASSVVAGGNIQYF. The CDR3 DNA reads TGTGCCAGCAGCGTAGTAGCGGGGGGGAACATTCAGTACTTC.